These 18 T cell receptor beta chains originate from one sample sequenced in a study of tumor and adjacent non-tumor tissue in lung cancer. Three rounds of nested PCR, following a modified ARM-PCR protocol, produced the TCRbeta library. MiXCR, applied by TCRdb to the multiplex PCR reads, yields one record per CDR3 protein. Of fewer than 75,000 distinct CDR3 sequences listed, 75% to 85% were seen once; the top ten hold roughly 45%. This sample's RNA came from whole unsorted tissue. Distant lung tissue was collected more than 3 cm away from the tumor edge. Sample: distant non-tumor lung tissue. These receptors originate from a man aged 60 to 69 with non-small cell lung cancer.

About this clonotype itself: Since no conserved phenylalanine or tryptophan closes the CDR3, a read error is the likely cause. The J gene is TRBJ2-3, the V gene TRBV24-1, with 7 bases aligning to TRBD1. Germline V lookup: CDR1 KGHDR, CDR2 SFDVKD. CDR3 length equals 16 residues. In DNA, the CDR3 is TGTACCACCAGTGATTTCGTCAGGGGGTCCACAGATACGCAGTATTTG. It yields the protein CTTSDFVRGSTDTQYL.

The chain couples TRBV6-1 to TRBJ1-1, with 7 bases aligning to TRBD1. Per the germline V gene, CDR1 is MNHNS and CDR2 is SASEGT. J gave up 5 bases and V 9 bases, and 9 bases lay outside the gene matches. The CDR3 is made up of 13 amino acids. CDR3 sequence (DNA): TGTGCCAGAACTAGACAGGGTTTGACTGAAGCTTTCTTT. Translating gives CARTRQGLTEAFF.

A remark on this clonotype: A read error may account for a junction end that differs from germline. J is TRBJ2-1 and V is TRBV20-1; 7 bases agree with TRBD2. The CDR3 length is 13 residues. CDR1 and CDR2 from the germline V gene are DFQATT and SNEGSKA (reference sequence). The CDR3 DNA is TGCAGTGCTAAGGCGGGAGCGGACAATGAGCAGTTATTC. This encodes CSAKAGADNEQLF.

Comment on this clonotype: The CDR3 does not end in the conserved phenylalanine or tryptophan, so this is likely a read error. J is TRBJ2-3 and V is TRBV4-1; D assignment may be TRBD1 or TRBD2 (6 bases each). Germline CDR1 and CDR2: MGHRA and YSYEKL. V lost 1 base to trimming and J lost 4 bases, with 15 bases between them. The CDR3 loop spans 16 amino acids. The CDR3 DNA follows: TGCGCCAGCAGCCAAGGGACGGGGGACATGTCAGATACGCAGTATATT. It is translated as CASSQGTGDMSDTQYI.

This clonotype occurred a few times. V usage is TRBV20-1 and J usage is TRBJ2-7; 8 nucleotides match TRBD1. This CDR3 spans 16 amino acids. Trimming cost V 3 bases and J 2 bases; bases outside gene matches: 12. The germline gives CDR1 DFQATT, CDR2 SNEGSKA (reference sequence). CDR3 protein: CSASFRGTGQAYEQYF. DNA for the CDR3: TGCAGTGCTAGTTTTCGTGGGACGGGACAGGCCTACGAGCAGTACTTC.

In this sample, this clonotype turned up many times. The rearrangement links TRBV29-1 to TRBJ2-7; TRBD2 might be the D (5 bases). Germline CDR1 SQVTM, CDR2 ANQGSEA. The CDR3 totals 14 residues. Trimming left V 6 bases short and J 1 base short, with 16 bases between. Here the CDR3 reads CSVYGEVSSYEQYF. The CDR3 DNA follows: TGCAGCGTCTACGGGGAAGTATCTTCCTACGAGCAGTACTTC.

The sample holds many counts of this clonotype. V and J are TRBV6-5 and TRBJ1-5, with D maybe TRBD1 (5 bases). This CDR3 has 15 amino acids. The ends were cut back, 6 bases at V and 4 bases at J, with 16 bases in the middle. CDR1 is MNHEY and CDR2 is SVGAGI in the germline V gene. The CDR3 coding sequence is TGTGCCAGCAGAAAAGCCGGGACCGAAAATCAGCCCCAGCATTTT. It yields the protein CASRKAGTENQPQHF.

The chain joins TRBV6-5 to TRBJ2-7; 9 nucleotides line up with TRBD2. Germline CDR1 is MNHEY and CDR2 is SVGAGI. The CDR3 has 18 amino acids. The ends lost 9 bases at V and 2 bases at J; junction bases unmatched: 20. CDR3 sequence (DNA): TGTGCCAGTACCGGACTAGCGAGAGAGTCGGGGTTTGCCTACGAGCAGTACTTC. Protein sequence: CASTGLARESGFAYEQYF.

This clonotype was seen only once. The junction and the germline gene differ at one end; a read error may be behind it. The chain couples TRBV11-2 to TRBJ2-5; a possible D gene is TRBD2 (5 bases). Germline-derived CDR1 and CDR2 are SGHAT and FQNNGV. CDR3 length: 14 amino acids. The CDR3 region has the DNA TGTACCAGCGGCACATCCGACGGGCAAGGGACCCAGTACTTC. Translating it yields CTSGTSDGQGTQYF.

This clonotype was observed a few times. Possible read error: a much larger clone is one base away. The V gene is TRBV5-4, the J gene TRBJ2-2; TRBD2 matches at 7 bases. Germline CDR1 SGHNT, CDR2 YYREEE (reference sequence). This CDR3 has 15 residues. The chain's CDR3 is CASNLGGRGTGELFF. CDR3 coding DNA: TGTGCCAGCAACTTGGGAGGGAGGGGCACCGGGGAGCTGTTTTTT.

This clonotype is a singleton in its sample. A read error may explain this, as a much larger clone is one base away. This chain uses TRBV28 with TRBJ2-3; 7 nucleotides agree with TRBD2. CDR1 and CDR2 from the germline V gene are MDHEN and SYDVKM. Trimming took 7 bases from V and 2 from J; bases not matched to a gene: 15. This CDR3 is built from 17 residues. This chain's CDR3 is CASISLTSQWDTDTQYF. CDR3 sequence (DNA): TGTGCCAGCATTTCGCTGACTAGCCAGTGGGACACAGATACGCAGTATTTT. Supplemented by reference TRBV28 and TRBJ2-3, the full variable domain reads DVKVTQSSRYLVKRTGEKVFLECVQDMDHENMFWYRQDPGLGLRLIYFSYDVKMKEKGDIPEGYSVSREKKERFSLILESASTNQTSMYLCASISLTSQWDTDTQYFGPGTRLTVL.

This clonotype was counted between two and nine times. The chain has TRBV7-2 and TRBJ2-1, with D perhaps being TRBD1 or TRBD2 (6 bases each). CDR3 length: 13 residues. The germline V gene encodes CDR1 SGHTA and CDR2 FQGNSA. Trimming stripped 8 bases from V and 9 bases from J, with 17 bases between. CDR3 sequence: CASLLHEGGEQFF. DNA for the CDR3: TGTGCCAGCCTTCTGCACGAGGGGGGTGAGCAGTTCTTC.

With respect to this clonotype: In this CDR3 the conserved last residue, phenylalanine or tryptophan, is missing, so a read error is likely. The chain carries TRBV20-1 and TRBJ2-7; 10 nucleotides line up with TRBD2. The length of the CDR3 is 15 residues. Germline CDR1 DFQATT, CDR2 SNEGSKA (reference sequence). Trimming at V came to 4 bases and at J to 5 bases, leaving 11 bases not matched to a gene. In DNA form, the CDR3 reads TGCAGTGCTACAGGGTCTAGCGGGAGATTCGACGAGCAGTACTCC. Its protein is CSATGSSGRFDEQYS.

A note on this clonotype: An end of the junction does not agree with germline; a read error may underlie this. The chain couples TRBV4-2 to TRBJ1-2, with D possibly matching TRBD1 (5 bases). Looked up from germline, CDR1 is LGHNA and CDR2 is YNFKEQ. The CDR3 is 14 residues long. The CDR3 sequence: CASSQDQGNYGYIF. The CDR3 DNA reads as TGTGCCAGCAGCCAAGATCAGGGAAACTATGGCTACATCTTC.

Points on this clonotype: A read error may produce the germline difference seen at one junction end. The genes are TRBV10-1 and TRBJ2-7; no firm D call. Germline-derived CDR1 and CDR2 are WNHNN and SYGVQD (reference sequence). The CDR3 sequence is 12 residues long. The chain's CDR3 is CASSELKDDQYF. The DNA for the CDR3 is TGCGCCAGCAGTGAGTTGAAAGACGATCAGTACTTC.

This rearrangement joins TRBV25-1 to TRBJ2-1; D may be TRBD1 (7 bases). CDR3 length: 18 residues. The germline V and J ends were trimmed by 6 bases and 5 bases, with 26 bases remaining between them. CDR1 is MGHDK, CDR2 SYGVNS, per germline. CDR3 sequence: CASRPTGPGDQSHNEQFF. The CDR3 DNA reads TGTGCCAGCAGGCCGACAGGGCCGGGGGATCAGTCACACAATGAGCAGTTCTTC.

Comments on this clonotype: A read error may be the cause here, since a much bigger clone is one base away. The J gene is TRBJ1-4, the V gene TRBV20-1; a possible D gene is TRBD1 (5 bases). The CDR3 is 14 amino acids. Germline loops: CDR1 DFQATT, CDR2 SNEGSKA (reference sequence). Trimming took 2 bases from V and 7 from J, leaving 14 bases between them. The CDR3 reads CSARLRDGVEKLFF. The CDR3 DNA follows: TGCAGTGCTAGACTCCGGGACGGGGTTGAAAAACTGTTTTTT.

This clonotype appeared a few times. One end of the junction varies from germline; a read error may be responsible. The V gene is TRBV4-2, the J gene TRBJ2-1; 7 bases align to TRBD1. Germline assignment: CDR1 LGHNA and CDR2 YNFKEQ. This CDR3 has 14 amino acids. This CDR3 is CASSQATGMYEQFF. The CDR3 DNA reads TGTGCCAGCAGCCAGGCGACAGGGATGTATGAACAGTTCTTC.